This T cell receptor (beta chain) was recovered during a study of blood T cell repertoires in COVID-19. Study in general: Samples of COVID-19 (acute and convalescent) were obtained from the United States, Italy and Spain.

Categorization into cohorts depended on clinical history that participants reported. Participants classified as exposed had met a COVID-19 case within 2 weeks before study entry. How the authors handled the data: The assay estimated nucleated cells by amplifying reference gene primers. Clones were read by immunoSEQ multiplex PCR, and TCRdb kept only the in-frame ones, dropping some. That table gives V, J and clone size, and the DNA gave D and trimming. The table lists 250,000 to 400,000 clones, 85% of them singletons. Germline V gives CDR1 KGHSH, CDR2 LQKENI. Trimming removed 1 base from V and 0 bases from J, with 10 bases in between. This CDR3 contains 16 residues.

Sequenced sample: PBMCs or T cells enriched from blood (not recorded which). V usage is TRBV18 and J usage is TRBJ1-3; a weak D match, TRBD1 (5 bases). The clonotype comes from a woman aged 30 to 39 who had been exposed to COVID-19. The CDR3 bases are TGTGCCAGCTCACCACAGGAGACAGTCTCTGGAAACACCATATATTTT. This gives the protein CASSPQETVSGNTIYF.